The 16 T cell receptor beta chains below were found in one sample sequenced in a study of blood T cells in healthy people across ages (dated by TCRdb to 2015 to 2017). The library was prepared using 5' RACE. A second PCR of 7 to 11 cycles was performed with a sample-barcoded 5' primer and a J-beta primer mix. TCRdb trimmed the raw reads at Q25, called clones with MiXCR and kept productive beta chains. Entries that share a CDR3 protein sequence are merged under the most common genes and DNA. Recorded for this sample are some 1.8 million distinct CDR3 sequences; about two fifths of them occurred a single time. Jointly, the top ten make up roughly 23% of the sample. Sequenced material: blood. The receptor source for this set is a human donor in good health.

This chain joins TRBV5-6 and TRBJ2-5, with D maybe TRBD1 (6 bases). The end of the DNA fits TRBJ2-7 better, so the J call may be wrong. Germline loops: CDR1 SGHDT, CDR2 YYEEEE. The CDR3 length is 15 residues. CDR3 coding DNA: TGTGCCAGCAGCCTCCTAGACAGGATTTACTACGAGCAGTACTTC. It translates to CASSLLDRIYYEQYF.

The chain uses TRBV9 and TRBJ1-3, with a possible D match to TRBD1 (5 bases). The length of the CDR3 is 15 residues. V gave up 4 bases and J gave up 4 bases, with 15 bases separating them. Per the germline V gene, CDR1 is SGDLS and CDR2 is YYNGEE. The CDR3: CASSTGGLSGNTIYF. DNA of the CDR3: TGTGCCAGCAGCACCGGGGGACTGTCGGGAAACACCATATATTTT.

As DNA, the CDR3 is TGTGCCAGCAGCTTGCCGGACAACACAGATACGCAGTATTTT. It encodes CASSLPDNTDTQYF. V and J are TRBV5-6 and TRBJ2-3, with a tentative D call TRBD1 (5 bases). V was clipped by 1 base and J by 2 bases, with 8 bases between them. Germline CDR1 and CDR2: SGHDT and YYEEEE. The CDR3 spans 14 residues.

V is TRBV29-1 and J is TRBJ2-5; possible D gene TRBD1, 7 bases. Germline V lookup: CDR1 SQVTM, CDR2 ANQGSEA. V lost 2 bases, J lost 7 bases, and 17 bases lay in between. The CDR3 is made up of 14 amino acids. The CDR3 here is CSVERPKQGGTQYF. The CDR3 bases are TGCAGCGTTGAAAGGCCCAAGCAGGGGGGGACCCAGTACTTC.

This clonotype showed up just a few times. The V call is TRBV29-1, the J call TRBJ2-3; D unresolved. Trimming removed 3 bases from V and 2 bases from J, with 9 bases in between. Germline CDR1 reads SQVTM; CDR2 reads ANQGSEA. This CDR3 has 13 amino acids. This CDR3 reads CSVDRLNTDTQYF. CDR3 nucleotides: TGCAGCGTTGACAGACTTAACACAGATACGCAGTATTTT.

The rearrangement links TRBV29-1 to TRBJ2-1, with 9 bases lining up with TRBD1. CDR1 and CDR2 from the germline V gene are SQVTM and ANQGSEA. V shed 2 bases and J 10 bases; nucleotides not matched to a gene: 6. The CDR3 runs to 13 residues. The chain's CDR3 is CSVEPGTGSEQFF. CDR3 sequence (DNA): TGCAGCGTTGAACCCGGGACAGGGTCCGAGCAGTTCTTC.

This clonotype was seen only a few times. The V gene is TRBV20-1, the J gene TRBJ2-1, with D unclear. V dropped 5 bases and J dropped 9 bases, with 14 bases sitting between them. The germline V gene encodes CDR1 DFQATT and CDR2 SNEGSKA (reference sequence). The CDR3 runs 12 residues. CDR3 bases: TGCAGTGCTCATAAATATATGGGTGAGCAGTTCTTC. Residues: CSAHKYMGEQFF.

The chain recombines TRBV12-3 or TRBV12-4 with TRBJ2-2, with D possibly matching TRBD1 (6 bases). Trimming took off 9 bases at V and 1 base at J, with 12 bases between the two ends. CDR3 size: 14 residues. The CDR3 reads CASQGPLNTGELFF. For the CDR3, the DNA is TGTGCCAGTCAGGGGCCTTTGAACACCGGGGAGCTGTTTTTT.

This clonotype was seen more than once but under ten times. Because the CDR3 is missing its conserved closing phenylalanine or tryptophan, this is likely a read error. The chain has TRBV12-3 or TRBV12-4 and TRBJ2-5, with 8 nucleotides matching TRBD2. The J call may be faulty, since TRBJ2-7 better matches the DNA end. The CDR3 length is 15 residues. The CDR3 sequence is CASSLALGLAYEQYC. In DNA form, the CDR3 reads TGTGCCAGCAGTTTAGCACTGGGACTAGCCTACGAGCAGTACTGC.

This chain uses TRBV20-1 with TRBJ2-7; perhaps TRBD1 as D (5 bases). Trimming stripped 0 bases from V and 5 bases from J, with 20 bases between. CDR3 length equals 16 residues. Germline CDR1 and CDR2: DFQATT and SNEGSKA (reference sequence). CDR3 region: CSARDQKGVFLDEQYF. CDR3 coding DNA: TGCAGTGCTAGAGATCAGAAAGGGGTTTTCCTCGACGAGCAGTACTTC.

The genes are TRBV7-2 and TRBJ2-3; 9 bases map to TRBD1. Germline CDR1 SGHTA, CDR2 FQGNSA. Unmatched junction bases numbered 6, after V lost 3 bases and J lost 8 bases. CDR3 length equals 14 residues. The CDR3: CASSLDRGGGTQYF. The CDR3 nucleotides are TGTGCCAGCAGCTTGGACAGGGGCGGGGGTACGCAGTATTTT.

This chain joins TRBV20-1 and TRBJ1-1; D not resolved. Germline V gene sequence: CDR1 DFQATT, CDR2 SNEGSKA (reference sequence). Deletions cut 3 bases from V and 2 bases from J, with 16 bases between. There are 15 residues in the CDR3. CDR3 amino acids: CSASGGSLSNTEAFF. DNA of the CDR3: TGCAGTGCTAGCGGCGGCAGTCTATCCAACACTGAAGCTTTCTTT.

V is TRBV7-2 and J is TRBJ2-5, with D possibly being TRBD1 or TRBD2 (5 bases each). V lost 5 bases and J lost 4, with 14 bases in between. CDR1 is SGHTA and CDR2 is FQGNSA in the germline V gene. This CDR3 has 14 residues. This CDR3 reads CASSITGTRETQYF. CDR3 nucleotide sequence: TGTGCCAGCAGCATAACCGGGACGAGAGAGACCCAGTACTTC.

This clonotype was recorded once. The junction shows a germline mismatch at one end, possibly a read error. The chain recombines TRBV27 with TRBJ1-1; 7 bases line up with TRBD1. Germline loops: CDR1 MNHEY, CDR2 SMNVEV (reference sequence). The CDR3 is made up of 14 amino acids. The CDR3 spells CASSVLTGYTETFF. In DNA form, the CDR3 reads TGTGCCAGCAGTGTTTTGACAGGGTACACTGAAACTTTCTTT.

This clonotype was counted between two and nine times. V gene TRBV4-2 combines with J gene TRBJ2-7, with unresolved D. The germline V and J ends were trimmed by 4 bases and 3 bases, with 10 bases remaining between them. The CDR3 is 13 residues long. CDR1 is LGHNA, CDR2 YNFKEQ, per germline. The CDR3 nucleotides read TGTGCCAGCAGCCCTTTTCGATACTACGAGCAGTACTTC. Translated, it gives CASSPFRYYEQYF.

This clonotype was detected a few times. The chain employs TRBV6-5 and TRBJ1-1, with D uncertain. The CDR3 has 13 amino acids. Trimming stripped 8 bases from V and 3 bases from J, with 13 bases between. Germline CDR1 is MNHEY and CDR2 is SVGAGI. For the CDR3, the DNA is TGTGCCAGCTCTATGGGGTTTTACACTGAAGCTTTCTTT. It specifies CASSMGFYTEAFF.